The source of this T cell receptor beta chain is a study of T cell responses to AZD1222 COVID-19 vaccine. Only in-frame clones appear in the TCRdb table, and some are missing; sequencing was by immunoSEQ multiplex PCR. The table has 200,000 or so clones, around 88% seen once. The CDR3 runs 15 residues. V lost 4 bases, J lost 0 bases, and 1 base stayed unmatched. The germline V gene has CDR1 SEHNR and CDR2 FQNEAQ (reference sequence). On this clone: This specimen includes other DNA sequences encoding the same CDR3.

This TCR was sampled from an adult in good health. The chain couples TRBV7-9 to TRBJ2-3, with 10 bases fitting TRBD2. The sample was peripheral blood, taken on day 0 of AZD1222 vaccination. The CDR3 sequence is CASSSGLASTDTQYF. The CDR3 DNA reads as TGTGCCAGCAGCTCGGGACTAGCGAGCACAGATACGCAGTATTTT. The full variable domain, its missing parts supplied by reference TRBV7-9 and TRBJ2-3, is DTGVSQNPRHKITKRGQNVTFRCDPISEHNRLYWYRQTLGQGPEFLTYFQNEAQLEKSRLLSDRFSAERPKGSFSTLEIQRTEQGDSAMYLCASSSGLASTDTQYFGPGTRLTVL.